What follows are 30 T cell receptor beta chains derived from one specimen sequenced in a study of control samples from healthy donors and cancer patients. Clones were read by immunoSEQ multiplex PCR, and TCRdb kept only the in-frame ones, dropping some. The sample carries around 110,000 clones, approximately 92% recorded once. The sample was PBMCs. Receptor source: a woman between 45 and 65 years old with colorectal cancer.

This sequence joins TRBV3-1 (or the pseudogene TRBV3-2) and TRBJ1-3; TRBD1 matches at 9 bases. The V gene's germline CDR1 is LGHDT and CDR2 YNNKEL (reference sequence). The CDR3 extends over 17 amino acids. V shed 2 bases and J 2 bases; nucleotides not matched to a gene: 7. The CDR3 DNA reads TGTGCCAGCAGCCAAAACAGGGGGCTTGCTACTGGAAACACCATATATTTT. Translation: CASSQNRGLATGNTIYF.

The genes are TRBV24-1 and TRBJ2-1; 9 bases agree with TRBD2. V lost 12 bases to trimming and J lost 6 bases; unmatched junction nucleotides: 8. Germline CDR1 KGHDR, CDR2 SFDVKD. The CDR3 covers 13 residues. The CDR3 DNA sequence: TGTGCCCCGGCGGGGGGGGCTGGCAATGAGCAGTTCTTC. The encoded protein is CAPAGGAGNEQFF.

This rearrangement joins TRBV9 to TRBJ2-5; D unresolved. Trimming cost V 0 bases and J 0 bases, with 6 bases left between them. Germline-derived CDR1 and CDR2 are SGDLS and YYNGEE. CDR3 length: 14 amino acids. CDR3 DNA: TGTGCCAGCAGCGTAGCAGGAAACCAAGAGACCCAGTACTTC. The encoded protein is CASSVAGNQETQYF.

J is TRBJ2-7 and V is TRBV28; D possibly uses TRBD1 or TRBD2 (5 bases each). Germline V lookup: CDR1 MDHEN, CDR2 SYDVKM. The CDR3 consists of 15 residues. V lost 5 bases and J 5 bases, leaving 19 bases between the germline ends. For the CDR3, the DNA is TGTGCCAGCAGTCCCTTTAGAGGGGTCGGACACGAGCAGTACTTC. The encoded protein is CASSPFRGVGHEQYF.

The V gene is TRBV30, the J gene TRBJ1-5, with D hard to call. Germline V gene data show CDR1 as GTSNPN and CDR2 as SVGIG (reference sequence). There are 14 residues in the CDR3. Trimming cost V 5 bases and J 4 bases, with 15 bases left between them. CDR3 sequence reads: CAWGTNIGNQPQHF. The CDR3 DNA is TGTGCCTGGGGAACGAACATCGGGAATCAGCCCCAGCATTTT.

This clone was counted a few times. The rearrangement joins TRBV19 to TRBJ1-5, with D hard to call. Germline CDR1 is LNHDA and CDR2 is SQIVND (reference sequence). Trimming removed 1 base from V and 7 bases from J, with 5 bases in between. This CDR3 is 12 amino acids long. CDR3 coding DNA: TGTGCCAGTAGTATAGGGAACCAGCCCCAGCATTTT. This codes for CASSIGNQPQHF.

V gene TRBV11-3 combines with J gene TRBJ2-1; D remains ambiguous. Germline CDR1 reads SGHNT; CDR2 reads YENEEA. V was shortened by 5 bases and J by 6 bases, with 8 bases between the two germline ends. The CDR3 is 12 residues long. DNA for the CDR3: TGTGCCAGCAGCCCCGGTGGCAATGAGCAGTTCTTC. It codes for CASSPGGNEQFF.

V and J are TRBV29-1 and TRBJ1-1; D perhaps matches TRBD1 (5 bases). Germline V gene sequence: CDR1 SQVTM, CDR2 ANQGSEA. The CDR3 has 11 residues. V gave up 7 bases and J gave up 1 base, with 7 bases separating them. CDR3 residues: CSGDWNTEAFF. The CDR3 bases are TGCAGCGGGGACTGGAACACTGAAGCTTTCTTT.

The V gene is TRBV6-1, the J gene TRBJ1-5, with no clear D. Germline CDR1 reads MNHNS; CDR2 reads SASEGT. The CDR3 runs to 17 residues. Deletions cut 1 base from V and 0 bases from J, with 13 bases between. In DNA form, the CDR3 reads TGTGCCAGCAGTGAAGAACCGCGGACCTATAGCAATCAGCCCCAGCATTTT. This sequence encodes CASSEEPRTYSNQPQHF.

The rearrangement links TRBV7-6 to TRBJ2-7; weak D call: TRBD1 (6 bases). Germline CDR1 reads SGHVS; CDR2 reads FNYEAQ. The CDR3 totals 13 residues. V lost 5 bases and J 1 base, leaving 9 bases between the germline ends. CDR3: CASSRQVSYEQYF. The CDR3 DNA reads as TGTGCCAGCAGCCGACAGGTTTCCTACGAGCAGTACTTC.

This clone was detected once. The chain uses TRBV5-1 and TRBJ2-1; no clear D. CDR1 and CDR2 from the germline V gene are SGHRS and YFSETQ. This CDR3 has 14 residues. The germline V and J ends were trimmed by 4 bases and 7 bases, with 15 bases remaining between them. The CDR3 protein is CASSRDGALNEQFF. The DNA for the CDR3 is TGCGCCAGCAGCAGAGACGGAGCCTTGAATGAGCAGTTCTTC.

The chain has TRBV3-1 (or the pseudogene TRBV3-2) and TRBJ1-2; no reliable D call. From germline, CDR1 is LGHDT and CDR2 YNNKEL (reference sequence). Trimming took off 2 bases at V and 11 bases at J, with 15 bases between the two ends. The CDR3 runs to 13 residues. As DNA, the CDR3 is TGTGCCAGCAGCCAAAAAGGTGGCACCCGGTACACCTTC. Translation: CASSQKGGTRYTF.

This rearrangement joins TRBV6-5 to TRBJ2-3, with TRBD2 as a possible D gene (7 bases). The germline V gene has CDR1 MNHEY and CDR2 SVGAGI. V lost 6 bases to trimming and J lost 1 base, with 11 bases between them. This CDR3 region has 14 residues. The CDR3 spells CASRAGAGTDTQYF. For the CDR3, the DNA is TGTGCCAGCAGGGCGGGGGCCGGCACAGATACGCAGTATTTT.

CDR3 coding DNA: TGTGCCAGCAGTGACATAGCGGGTTCTTACAATGAGCAGTTCTTC. Encoded protein: CASSDIAGSYNEQFF. The chain couples TRBV2 to TRBJ2-1; 7 positions agree with TRBD2. CDR1 and CDR2 (germline): SNHLY, FYNNEI. The V gene end was trimmed by 3 bases and the J gene end by 4 bases; junction bases not matched to a gene: 6. The CDR3 sequence is 15 residues long.

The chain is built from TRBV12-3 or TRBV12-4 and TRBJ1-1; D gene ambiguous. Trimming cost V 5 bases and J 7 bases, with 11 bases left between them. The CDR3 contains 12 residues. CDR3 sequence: CASSPRYGEAFF. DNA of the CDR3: TGTGCCAGCAGTCCCAGATATGGTGAAGCTTTCTTT.

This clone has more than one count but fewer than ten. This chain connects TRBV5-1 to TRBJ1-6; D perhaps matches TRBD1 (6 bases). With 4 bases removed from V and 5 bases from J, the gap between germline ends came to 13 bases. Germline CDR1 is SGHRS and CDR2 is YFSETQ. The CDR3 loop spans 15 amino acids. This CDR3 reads CASSRWTADNSPLHF. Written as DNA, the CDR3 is TGCGCCAGCAGCCGATGGACAGCTGATAATTCACCCCTCCACTTT.

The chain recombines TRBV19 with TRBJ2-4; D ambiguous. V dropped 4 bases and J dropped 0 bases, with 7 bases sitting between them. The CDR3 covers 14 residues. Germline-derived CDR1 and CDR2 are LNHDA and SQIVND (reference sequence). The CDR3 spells CASSKDIAKNIQYF. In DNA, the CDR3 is TGTGCCAGTAGTAAAGACATAGCCAAAAACATTCAGTACTTC.

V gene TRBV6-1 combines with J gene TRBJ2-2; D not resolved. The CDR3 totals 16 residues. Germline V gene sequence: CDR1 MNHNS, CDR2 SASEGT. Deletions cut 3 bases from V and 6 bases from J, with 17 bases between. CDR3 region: CASSELAGNRPGELFF. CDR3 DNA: TGTGCCAGCAGTGAGTTGGCAGGCAATCGACCCGGGGAGCTGTTTTTT.

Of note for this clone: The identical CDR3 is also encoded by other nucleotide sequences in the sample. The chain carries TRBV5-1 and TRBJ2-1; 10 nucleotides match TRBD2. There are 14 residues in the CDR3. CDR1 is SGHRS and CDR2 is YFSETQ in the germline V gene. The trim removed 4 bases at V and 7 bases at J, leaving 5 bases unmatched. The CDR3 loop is CASSASGGGNEQFF. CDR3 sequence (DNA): TGCGCCAGCAGCGCTAGCGGGGGAGGGAATGAGCAGTTCTTC.

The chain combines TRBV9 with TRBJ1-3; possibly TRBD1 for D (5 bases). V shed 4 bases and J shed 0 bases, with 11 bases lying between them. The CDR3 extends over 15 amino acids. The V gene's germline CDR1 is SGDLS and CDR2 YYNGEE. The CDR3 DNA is TGTGCCAGCAGCCTAGGGGTCTACTCTGGAAACACCATATATTTT. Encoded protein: CASSLGVYSGNTIYF. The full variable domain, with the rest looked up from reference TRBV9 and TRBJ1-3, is DSGVTQTPKHLITATGQRVTLRCSPRSGDLSVYWYQQSLDQGLQFLIQYYNGEERAKGNILERFSAQQFPDLHSELNLSSLELGDSALYFCASSLGVYSGNTIYFGEGSWLTVV.

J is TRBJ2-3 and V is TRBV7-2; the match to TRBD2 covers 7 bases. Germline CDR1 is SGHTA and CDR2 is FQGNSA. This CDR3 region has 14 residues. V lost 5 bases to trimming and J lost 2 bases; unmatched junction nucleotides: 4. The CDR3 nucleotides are TGTGCCAGCAGCCCGCTAGCGGCCACAGATACGCAGTATTTT. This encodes CASSPLAATDTQYF.

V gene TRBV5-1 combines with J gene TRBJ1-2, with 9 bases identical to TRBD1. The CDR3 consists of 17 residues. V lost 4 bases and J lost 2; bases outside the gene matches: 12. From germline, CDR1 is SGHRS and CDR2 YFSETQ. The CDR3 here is CASSPTPGQGVNYGYTF. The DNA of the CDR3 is TGCGCCAGCAGCCCCACCCCGGGACAGGGTGTCAACTATGGCTACACCTTC.

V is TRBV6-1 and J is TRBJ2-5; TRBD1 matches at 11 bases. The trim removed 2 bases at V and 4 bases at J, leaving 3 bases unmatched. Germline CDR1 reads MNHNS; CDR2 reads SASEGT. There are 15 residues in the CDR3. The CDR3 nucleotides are TGTGCCAGCAGTGAAATAGGGACAGGGGGAGAGACCCAGTACTTC. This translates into CASSEIGTGGETQYF.

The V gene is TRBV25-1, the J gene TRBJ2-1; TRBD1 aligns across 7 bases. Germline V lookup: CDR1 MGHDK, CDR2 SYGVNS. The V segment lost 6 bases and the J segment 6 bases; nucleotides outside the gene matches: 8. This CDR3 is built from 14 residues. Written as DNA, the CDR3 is TGTGCCAGCAGACAGACAGGGTTTGGCAATGAGCAGTTCTTC. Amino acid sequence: CASRQTGFGNEQFF. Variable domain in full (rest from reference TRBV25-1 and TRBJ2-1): EADIYQTPRYLVIGTGKKITLECSQTMGHDKMYWYQQDPGMELHLIHYSYGVNSTEKGDLSSESTVSRIRTEHFPLTLESARPSHTSQYLCASRQTGFGNEQFFGPGTRLTVL.

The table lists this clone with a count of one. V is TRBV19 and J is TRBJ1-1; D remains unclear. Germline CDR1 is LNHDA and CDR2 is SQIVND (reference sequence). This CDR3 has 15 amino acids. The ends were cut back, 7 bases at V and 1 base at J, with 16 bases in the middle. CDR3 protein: CASTRGRRENTEAFF. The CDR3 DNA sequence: TGTGCCAGTACCCGGGGTCGGAGGGAGAACACTGAAGCTTTCTTT. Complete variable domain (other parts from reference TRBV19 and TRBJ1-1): DGGITQSPKYLFRKEGQNVTLSCEQNLNHDAMYWYRQDPGQGLRLIYYSQIVNDFQKGDIAEGYSVSREKKESFPLTVTSAQKNPTAFYLCASTRGRRENTEAFFGQGTRLTVV.

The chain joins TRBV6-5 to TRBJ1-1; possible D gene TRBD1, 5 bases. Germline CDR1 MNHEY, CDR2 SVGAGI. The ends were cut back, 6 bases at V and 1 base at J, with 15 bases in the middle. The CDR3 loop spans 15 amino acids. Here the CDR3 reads CASRKPGPRNTEAFF. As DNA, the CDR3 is TGTGCCAGCAGGAAACCGGGACCGAGGAACACTGAAGCTTTCTTT.

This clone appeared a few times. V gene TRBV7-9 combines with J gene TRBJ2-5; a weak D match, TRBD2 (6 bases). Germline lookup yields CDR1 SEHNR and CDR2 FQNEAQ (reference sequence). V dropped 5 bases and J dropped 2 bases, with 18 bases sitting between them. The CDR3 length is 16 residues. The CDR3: CASSPDTPGLQETQYF. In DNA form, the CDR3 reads TGTGCCAGCAGCCCAGACACCCCGGGACTGCAAGAGACCCAGTACTTC.

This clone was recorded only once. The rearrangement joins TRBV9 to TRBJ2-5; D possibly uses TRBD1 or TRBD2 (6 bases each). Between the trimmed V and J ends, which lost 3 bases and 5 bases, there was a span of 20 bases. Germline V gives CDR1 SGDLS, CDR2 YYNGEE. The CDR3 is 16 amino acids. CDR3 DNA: TGTGCCAGCAGCGCCGACAGGAGCTATGGGGGGGAGACCCAGTACTTC. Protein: CASSADRSYGGETQYF. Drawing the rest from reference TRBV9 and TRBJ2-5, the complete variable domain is DSGVTQTPKHLITATGQRVTLRCSPRSGDLSVYWYQQSLDQGLQFLIQYYNGEERAKGNILERFSAQQFPDLHSELNLSSLELGDSALYFCASSADRSYGGETQYFGPGTRLLVL.

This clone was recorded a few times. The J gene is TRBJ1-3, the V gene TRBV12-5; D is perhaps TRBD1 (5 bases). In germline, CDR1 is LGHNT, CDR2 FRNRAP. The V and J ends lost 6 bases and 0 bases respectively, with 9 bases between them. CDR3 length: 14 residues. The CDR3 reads CASGPGHSGNTIYF. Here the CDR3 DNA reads TGTGCTAGTGGCCCCGGACACTCTGGAAACACCATATATTTT.

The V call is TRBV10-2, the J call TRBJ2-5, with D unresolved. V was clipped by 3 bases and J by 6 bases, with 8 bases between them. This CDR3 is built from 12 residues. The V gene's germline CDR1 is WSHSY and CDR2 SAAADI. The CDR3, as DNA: TGCGCCAGCAGTGATTGGGGAAAGACCCAGTACTTC. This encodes CASSDWGKTQYF.